These 23 T cell receptor beta chains share one sample of origin, sequenced in a study of blood T cells in healthy people across ages. PCR was performed a second time for roughly 7 to 11 cycles using a sample-barcoded 5' primer and a J-beta primer mix. TCRdb re-called the 5' RACE reads with MiXCR, one entry per CDR3 protein. The sample has 920,000 or so distinct CDR3 sequences, more than 35% seen once. The material sequenced was blood. Receptor source: a woman aged 55-69 years in good health.

The V gene is TRBV12-3 or TRBV12-4, the J gene TRBJ2-7; 7 bases match TRBD1. The ends lost 0 bases at V and 7 bases at J; junction bases unmatched: 6. This CDR3 contains 14 residues. The CDR3 nucleotides read TGTGCCAGCAGTTTAGCAAAGGACAGGAATGAGCAGTACTTC. Translation gives CASSLAKDRNEQYF.

Concerning this clonotype itself: A much larger clone differs from this one at a single base, so this may be a read error. The chain is built from TRBV20-1 and TRBJ2-1; D is undetermined. CDR1 is DFQATT and CDR2 is SNEGSKA in the germline V gene (reference sequence). Trimming took 6 bases from V and 2 from J, leaving 14 bases between them. CDR3 length: 14 residues. The DNA for the CDR3 is TGCAGTGCCCATCCCCGCTACCCCTACAATGAGCAGTTCTTC. Protein sequence: CSAHPRYPYNEQFF.

The V and J genes are TRBV13 and TRBJ2-7, with a weak D call TRBD1 (5 bases). The CDR3 is 14 residues long. From germline, CDR1 is PRHDT and CDR2 FYEKMQ (reference sequence). V lost 5 bases to trimming and J lost 7 bases, with 18 bases between them. The CDR3 is CASSPPGTGLEQYF. The CDR3, as DNA: TGTGCCAGCAGCCCTCCTGGAACAGGTCTGGAGCAGTACTTC.

This chain uses TRBV7-8 with TRBJ2-7; the match to TRBD1 covers 11 bases. There are 14 residues in the CDR3. Germline V lookup: CDR1 SGHVS, CDR2 FQNEAQ. The ends lost 5 bases at V and 4 bases at J; junction bases unmatched: 4. The DNA of the CDR3 is TGTGCCAGCAGCGGGGACAGGGGGTGGTACGAGCAGTACTTC. It is translated as CASSGDRGWYEQYF. Filled out from reference TRBV7-8 and TRBJ2-7, the complete variable domain reads GAGVSQSPRYKVAKRGQDVALRCDPISGHVSLFWYQQALGQGPEFLTYFQNEAQLDKSGLPSDRFFAERPEGSVSTLKIQRTQQEDSAVYLCASSGDRGWYEQYFGPGTRLTVT.

The chain joins TRBV9 to TRBJ1-2, with a weak D call TRBD1 (5 bases). Germline assignment: CDR1 SGDLS and CDR2 YYNGEE. Trimming took off 0 bases at V and 2 bases at J, with 17 bases between the two ends. The CDR3 runs to 17 residues. As DNA, the CDR3 is TGTGCCAGCAGCGTAGGGCAGGGCTCACTTCCCAACTATGGCTACACCTTC. As protein: CASSVGQGSLPNYGYTF.

There are a few counts of this clonotype. V gene TRBV6-5 combines with J gene TRBJ2-7, with TRBD2 as a possible D gene (6 bases). The CDR3 covers 15 residues. V was cut by 4 bases and J by 3 bases, with 16 bases left in between. Germline values: CDR1 MNHEY, CDR2 SVGAGI. CDR3 residues: CASSFAIAAHYEQYF. The CDR3 nucleotides read TGTGCCAGCAGTTTCGCCATAGCGGCTCACTACGAGCAGTACTTC.

CDR3 sequence reads: CASSVDSFYEQYF. The CDR3 coding sequence is TGCGCCAGCAGCGTCGACAGTTTTTACGAGCAGTACTTC. The genes are TRBV10-2 and TRBJ2-7; maybe TRBD1 (5 bases). The CDR3 consists of 13 residues. Germline V lookup: CDR1 WSHSY, CDR2 SAAADI. The V and J ends lost 6 bases and 4 bases respectively, with 13 bases between them.

CDR3 region: CASSFLRGPGVHEQYF. The DNA for the CDR3 is TGTGCCAGCAGCTTTTTACGCGGGCCTGGAGTCCACGAGCAGTACTTC. This sequence joins TRBV5-5 and TRBJ2-7; D is perhaps TRBD2 (5 bases). This CDR3 comprises 16 residues. The V gene's germline CDR1 is SGHKS and CDR2 YYEKEE (reference sequence). Trimming took off 2 bases at V and 5 bases at J, with 20 bases between the two ends.

This rearrangement joins TRBV28 to TRBJ1-6; D ambiguous. Germline CDR1 and CDR2: MDHEN and SYDVKM. Trimming left V 2 bases short and J 7 bases short, with 18 bases between. The CDR3 loop spans 17 amino acids. The CDR3 DNA reads as TGTGCCAGCAGTTTACGTACAGTCCCAGGATTAAATTCACCCCTCCACTTT. It specifies CASSLRTVPGLNSPLHF.

The rearrangement uses TRBV27 and TRBJ2-3, with 9 positions matching TRBD2. CDR1 and CDR2 (germline): MNHEY, SMNVEV (reference sequence). The CDR3 totals 16 residues. The V segment lost 3 bases and the J segment 1 base; nucleotides outside the gene matches: 5. The CDR3 loop reads CASSFSLAGGTDTQYF. The DNA for the CDR3 is TGTGCCAGCAGTTTCTCCTTAGCGGGAGGCACAGATACGCAGTATTTT.

The table lists this clonotype with a few counts. The genes are TRBV3-1 and TRBJ2-3; D gene uncertain. Trimming stripped 6 bases from V and 0 bases from J, with 10 bases between. The CDR3 extends over 14 amino acids. Germline lookup yields CDR1 LGHDT and CDR2 YNNKEL (reference sequence). The CDR3 nucleotides read TGTGCCAGCAGACCTAGGAAAAGCACAGATACGCAGTATTTT. This codes for CASRPRKSTDTQYF.

In this sample, this clonotype turned up a few times. The chain links TRBV6-1 to TRBJ2-1; 8 positions agree with TRBD1. The ends lost 5 bases at V and 7 bases at J; junction bases unmatched: 10. Germline assignment: CDR1 MNHNS and CDR2 SASEGT. The CDR3 runs 15 residues. This CDR3 is CASSRQGAVGNEQFF. The CDR3 coding sequence is TGTGCCAGCAGTCGTCAGGGGGCGGTAGGGAATGAGCAGTTCTTC.

V gene TRBV29-1 combines with J gene TRBJ2-1, with 8 bases identical to TRBD1. Germline trimming cut 8 bases from V and 9 bases from J; bases unmatched to any gene: 9. This CDR3 has 12 amino acids. Germline lookup yields CDR1 SQVTM and CDR2 ANQGSEA. As DNA, the CDR3 is TGCAGCTCGACAGGGGAGGCGACTGAGCAGTTCTTC. Its protein is CSSTGEATEQFF.

The chain employs TRBV5-4 and TRBJ2-1; no clear D gene. The CDR3 runs to 14 residues. Looked up from germline, CDR1 is SGHNT and CDR2 is YYREEE (reference sequence). The V end lost 4 bases, the J end lost 5 bases, and 13 bases lay between the germline ends. The CDR3 coding sequence is TGTGCCAGCAGCCCCCGGGCACCGAACAATGAGCAGTTCTTC. It encodes CASSPRAPNNEQFF.

CDR3: CASGGGTATYEQYF. The CDR3 bases are TGTGCCAGCGGAGGCGGGACAGCGACCTACGAGCAGTACTTC. The chain carries TRBV11-2 and TRBJ2-7, with a weak D call TRBD1 (7 bases). The CDR3 contains 14 residues. Trimming removed 8 bases at V and 2 bases at J, with 16 bases between. Germline values: CDR1 SGHAT, CDR2 FQNNGV.

The chain links TRBV6-2 or TRBV6-3 to TRBJ2-7, with D perhaps TRBD2 (5 bases). V was trimmed by 2 bases and J by 7 bases, leaving 15 bases between them. The V gene's germline CDR1 is MNHEY and CDR2 SVGEGT. This CDR3 region has 14 residues. Written as DNA, the CDR3 is TGTGCCAGCAGTTACGCAGTGGGAGCGGTGGAGCAGTACTTC. Translating it yields CASSYAVGAVEQYF.

The chain joins TRBV9 to TRBJ2-7, with D maybe TRBD2 (6 bases). V lost 2 bases and J lost 5, with 14 bases in between. The CDR3 runs to 14 residues. Germline lookup yields CDR1 SGDLS and CDR2 YYNGEE. As DNA, the CDR3 is TGTGCCAGCAGCGTTGCGGGGATTGGGAACGAGCAGTACTTC. Translated, it gives CASSVAGIGNEQYF.

A few counts support this clonotype. DNA for the CDR3: TGTGCCAGCAGCCAAGATTCGGGCACCACCTACGAGCAGTACTTC. Translated, it gives CASSQDSGTTYEQYF. The V call is TRBV4-2, the J call TRBJ2-7; no definite D call. V was clipped by 0 bases and J by 2 bases, with 11 bases between them. The CDR3 sequence is 15 residues long. Germline V gene lookup returns CDR1 LGHNA and CDR2 YNFKEQ.

The chain carries TRBV15 and TRBJ2-7; TRBD2 agrees at 8 bases. V gave up 3 bases and J gave up 7 bases; unmatched junction bases: 5. The CDR3 is 13 amino acids. Germline CDR1 is LNHNV and CDR2 is YYDKDF (reference sequence). The CDR3 sequence is CATSRAGGREQYF. The CDR3 DNA sequence: TGTGCCACCAGCAGGGCGGGAGGTAGGGAGCAGTACTTC. Full variable domain (rest looked up from reference TRBV15 and TRBJ2-7): DAMVIQNPRYQVTQFGKPVTLSCSQTLNHNVMYWYQQKSSQAPKLLFHYYDKDFNNEADTPDNFQSRRPNTSFCFLDIRSPGLGDTAMYLCATSRAGGREQYFGPGTRLTVT.

This clonotype was observed at least ten times. The chain recombines TRBV5-1 with TRBJ2-3, with 7 positions matching TRBD2. The CDR3 runs to 14 residues. Germline V lookup: CDR1 SGHRS, CDR2 YFSETQ. V lost 4 bases, J lost 2 bases, and 4 bases stayed unmatched. CDR3 region: CASSTGLFTDTQYF. As DNA, the CDR3 is TGCGCCAGCAGCACGGGACTATTCACAGATACGCAGTATTTT. Variable domain in full (rest from reference TRBV5-1 and TRBJ2-3): KAGVTQTPRYLIKTRGQQVTLSCSPISGHRSVSWYQQTPGQGLQFLFEYFSETQRNKGNFPGRFSGRQFSNSRSEMNVSTLELGDSALYLCASSTGLFTDTQYFGPGTRLTVL.

The genes are TRBV9 and TRBJ2-2, with TRBD2 matching 8 bases. V gave up 0 bases and J gave up 4 bases; unmatched junction bases: 8. Per the germline V gene, CDR1 is SGDLS and CDR2 is YYNGEE. The CDR3 is 17 residues long. This chain's CDR3 is CASSVARAGAGTGELFF. CDR3 in DNA: TGTGCCAGCAGCGTAGCTCGAGCGGGAGCGGGCACCGGGGAGCTGTTTTTT.

This sequence joins TRBV20-1 and TRBJ1-2; a weak D match, TRBD1 (6 bases). Germline V gene lookup returns CDR1 DFQATT and CDR2 SNEGSKA (reference sequence). CDR3 length: 15 residues. The ends were cut back, 0 bases at V and 6 bases at J, with 17 bases in the middle. The CDR3 nucleotides are TGCAGTGCTAGAGATCCGCAGGGGCCCGAAGATGGCTACACCTTC. It codes for CSARDPQGPEDGYTF.

The V call is TRBV12-3 or TRBV12-4, the J call TRBJ1-5; 7 nucleotides align to TRBD1. Unmatched junction bases numbered 11, after V lost 7 bases and J lost 2 bases. The CDR3 runs 16 residues. The CDR3 loop is CASNLGQVIGNQPQHF. CDR3 nucleotide sequence: TGTGCCAGCAACCTAGGACAGGTGATCGGCAATCAGCCCCAGCATTTT.